The T cell receptor beta chain described here comes from a study of cytomegalovirus exposure and HLA in healthy donors. The PCR was carried out with 60 Vbeta primers and 13 Jbeta primers. The method was immunoSEQ multiplex PCR; TCRdb's version includes in-frame clones alone and lacks a portion of them. The table has around 280,000 clones, about 90% seen once. The germline V gene encodes CDR1 SGHDN and CDR2 FVKESK. CDR3 length equals 16 residues. V lost 1 base to trimming and J lost 1 base, with 13 bases between them. This sequence joins TRBV14 and TRBJ1-1; D unclear. The sequenced sample consisted of PBMCs. This sequence was found in a woman aged 18 to 35 in good health and CMV-seronegative. CDR3 region: CASSQGSWRGNTEAFF. CDR3 nucleotide sequence: TGTGCCAGCAGCCAAGGGAGTTGGCGGGGGAACACTGAAGCTTTCTTT. The full variable domain, in which reference TRBV14 and TRBJ1-1 provide the parts outside the CDR3, is EAGVTQFPSHSVIEKGQTVTLRCDPISGHDNLYWYRRVMGKEIKFLLHFVKESKQDESGMPNNRFLAERTGGTYSTLKVQPAELEDSGVYFCASSQGSWRGNTEAFFGQGTRLTVV.